This T cell receptor (beta chain) came from a study of cytomegalovirus exposure and HLA in healthy donors. Whole-study context: Genetic ancestry analysis placed under 90% of the roughly 400 donors that were genotyped in the Caucasian-associated cluster. Study observations and caveats: It was 150 to 200 TCR beta chains that were listed as cytomegalovirus-associated.

The donors comprised healthy bone marrow donors. Vbeta (60) and Jbeta (13) primers were used in the PCR. Using immunoSEQ multiplex PCR, the repertoire was profiled, and TCRdb retains in-frame clones only, with some absent. Counted here are around 170,000 clones, about 65% occurring once; the ten biggest clones make up 1.5%. This clone was picked up a small number of times. Its specificity is unknown. Between the trimmed V and J ends, which lost 6 bases and 7 bases, there was a span of 18 bases. The CDR3 has 13 amino acids. The germline gives CDR1 SQVTM, CDR2 ANQGSEA. The receptor was isolated from a girl aged 5 to 17 in good health and CMV-seronegative. Sequencing was done on a sample of PBMCs. This chain uses TRBV29-1 with TRBJ1-2, with TRBD1 as a possible D gene (6 bases). The CDR3 is CSVPFEGESGYTF. In DNA form, the CDR3 reads TGCAGCGTCCCCTTTGAGGGGGAGTCTGGCTACACCTTC.